The 17 T cell receptor beta chains presented below share a single source sample, sequenced in a study of PD-1 blockade in classical Hodgkin lymphoma. All the patients suffered relapse after autologous stem cell transplantation, and brentuximab vedotin exposure differed. Produced via immunoSEQ multiplex PCR; TCRdb's table is partial and in-frame only. The sample gives about 46,000 clones, roughly 80% of which show up once; 20% to 25% is in the top ten. The specimen comprised peripheral blood mononuclear cells (PBMCs), sampled before the second cycle of nivolumab. The source of these receptors is a human donor with classical Hodgkin lymphoma.

J is TRBJ2-5 and V is TRBV5-6; a weak D match, TRBD1 (5 bases). The ends were cut back, 1 base at V and 5 bases at J, with 18 bases in the middle. Germline V gene sequence: CDR1 SGHDT, CDR2 YYEEEE. CDR3 length: 16 amino acids. The CDR3 bases are TGTGCCAGCAGCTTGCTACAGGACCCATCATGGGAGACCCAGTACTTC. This gives the protein CASSLLQDPSWETQYF.

The CDR3 here is CASSPDLRGTEAFF. The CDR3 region has the DNA TGTGCCAGCAGCCCTGACCTGAGAGGGACTGAAGCTTTCTTT. V usage is TRBV5-4 and J usage is TRBJ1-1; D unresolved. Trimming left V 4 bases short and J 5 bases short, with 15 bases between. Germline lookup yields CDR1 SGHNT and CDR2 YYREEE (reference sequence). CDR3 size: 14 residues.

This chain connects TRBV6-5 to TRBJ1-1; the match to TRBD1 covers 9 bases. Trimming cost V 5 bases and J 5 bases; bases outside gene matches: 6. The CDR3 totals 14 residues. CDR1 and CDR2 (germline): MNHEY, SVGAGI. Written as DNA, the CDR3 is TGTGCCAGCAGTGCGACGACAGGGGGGACTGAAGCTTTCTTT. This encodes CASSATTGGTEAFF.

The chain has TRBV4-1 and TRBJ2-1, with TRBD2 identical over 13 bases. Germline V gives CDR1 MGHRA, CDR2 YSYEKL. The CDR3 has 17 residues. The J segment lost 10 bases and the V segment lost 1 base, leaving 10 bases of the junction unmatched. The CDR3 spells CASSQGTSGGVLGEQFF. Written as DNA, the CDR3 is TGCGCCAGCAGCCAAGGTACTAGCGGGGGGGTCCTTGGGGAGCAGTTCTTC.

This chain joins TRBV28 and TRBJ1-2; D unclear. The germline gives CDR1 MDHEN, CDR2 SYDVKM. The CDR3 consists of 12 residues. With 4 bases removed from V and 8 bases from J, the gap between germline ends came to 11 bases. CDR3 protein: CASSSPLKGYTF. Here the CDR3 DNA reads TGTGCCAGCAGTTCCCCATTGAAGGGCTACACCTTC.

The rearrangement joins TRBV18 to TRBJ2-7; D ambiguous. V lost 6 bases and J lost 5, with 14 bases in between. The CDR3 length is 13 residues. CDR1 and CDR2 from the germline V gene are KGHSH and LQKENI. In DNA form, the CDR3 reads TGTGCCAGCTCCCCGGTGGGAAGCGACGAGCAGTACTTC. It codes for CASSPVGSDEQYF.

V is TRBV19 and J is TRBJ1-1; 9 nucleotides match TRBD1. Germline CDR1 and CDR2: LNHDA and SQIVND (reference sequence). The CDR3 extends over 17 amino acids. The trim removed 6 bases at V and 3 bases at J, leaving 14 bases unmatched. DNA for the CDR3: TGTGCCAGTAGCACGACAAGACAGGGGGGTCGGTACACTGAAGCTTTCTTT. Its translation is CASSTTRQGGRYTEAFF.

The chain has TRBV9 and TRBJ2-1; D perhaps matches TRBD1 (5 bases). Germline V gene sequence: CDR1 SGDLS, CDR2 YYNGEE. This CDR3 is built from 14 residues. The ends were cut back, 4 bases at V and 5 bases at J, with 13 bases in the middle. The CDR3 protein is CASSKGSWDNEQFF. The DNA for the CDR3 is TGTGCCAGCAGCAAGGGGTCGTGGGACAATGAGCAGTTCTTC.

The rearrangement uses TRBV6-5 and TRBJ2-7; D possibly corresponds to TRBD1 (6 bases). The germline V gene encodes CDR1 MNHEY and CDR2 SVGAGI. Trimming pared 6 bases from V and 0 bases from J, leaving 15 bases between. The CDR3 contains 15 residues. The CDR3 spells CASSYNRDTSYEQYF. The CDR3 coding sequence is TGTGCCAGCAGCTATAACCGGGACACCTCCTACGAGCAGTACTTC.

The V and J genes are TRBV7-2 and TRBJ2-7; 9 nucleotides align to TRBD1. Trimming removed 6 bases from V and 3 bases from J; junction bases left unmatched: 15. The CDR3 is made up of 17 amino acids. Germline V gives CDR1 SGHTA, CDR2 FQGNSA. CDR3 residues: CASRPGQGFRLDYEQYF. The CDR3 region has the DNA TGTGCCAGCAGACCGGGACAGGGATTTCGCCTTGACTACGAGCAGTACTTC.

The chain recombines TRBV4-1 with TRBJ1-5; 7 bases line up with TRBD1. Germline V CDR1 and CDR2: MGHRA, YSYEKL. The V gene end was trimmed by 1 base and the J gene end by 5 bases; junction bases not matched to a gene: 14. This CDR3 is built from 18 residues. The CDR3 reads CASSQGSRGVGNHQPQHF. The CDR3 bases are TGCGCCAGCAGCCAAGGGAGCAGGGGGGTAGGGAATCATCAGCCCCAGCATTTT.

This clone showed up just once. The chain recombines TRBV9 with TRBJ1-5; D is unresolved. The CDR3 sequence is 14 residues long. Germline V CDR1 and CDR2: SGDLS, YYNGEE. Trimming stripped 0 bases from V and 8 bases from J, with 12 bases between. CDR3 in DNA: TGTGCCAGCAGCGTAGCGGGTGCCGGGGAGCCCCAGCATTTT. As protein: CASSVAGAGEPQHF.

This clone was detected a few times. The V and J genes are TRBV29-1 and TRBJ1-1, with no clear D. Germline CDR1 and CDR2: SQVTM and ANQGSEA. V gave up 3 bases and J gave up 1 base, with 9 bases separating them. CDR3 length: 13 residues. The CDR3: CSVEERQNTEAFF. The CDR3 DNA reads as TGCAGCGTTGAGGAGAGGCAGAACACTGAAGCTTTCTTT.

This clone has only one observation. The chain carries TRBV5-4 and TRBJ2-5; a weak D match, TRBD1 (6 bases). The germline gives CDR1 SGHNT, CDR2 YYREEE (reference sequence). V lost 0 bases and J lost 13, with 16 bases in between. The CDR3 totals 13 residues. DNA for the CDR3: TGTGCCAGCAGCTTGGACGACAGGAGTATGCCGTACTTC. Amino acids: CASSLDDRSMPYF.

The gene calls are TRBV19 and TRBJ1-1; a possible D gene is TRBD1 (5 bases). Germline V gives CDR1 LNHDA, CDR2 SQIVND (reference sequence). Deletions cut 1 base from V and 6 bases from J, with 12 bases between. This CDR3 spans 14 amino acids. The CDR3 loop is CASSIVAGIPEAFF. CDR3 DNA: TGTGCCAGTAGTATAGTGGCAGGGATCCCTGAAGCTTTCTTT.

The chain has TRBV2 and TRBJ2-5; 7 positions match TRBD1. The CDR3 is made up of 15 amino acids. J was trimmed by 4 bases and V by 9 bases; bases with no gene match: 14. Germline CDR1 reads SNHLY; CDR2 reads FYNNEI. The CDR3 sequence: CAREQGKANRETQYF. CDR3 coding DNA: TGTGCCAGAGAACAGGGGAAGGCAAATAGAGAGACCCAGTACTTC. Combining the CDR3 with reference TRBV2 and TRBJ2-5 gives the whole variable domain EPEVTQTPSHQVTQMGQEVILRCVPISNHLYFYWYRQILGQKVEFLVSFYNNEISEKSEIFDDQFSVERPDGSNFTLKIRSTKLEDSAMYFCAREQGKANRETQYFGPGTRLLVL.

The V and J genes are TRBV7-9 and TRBJ2-3; 10 bases match TRBD2. Germline V gene lookup returns CDR1 SEHNR and CDR2 FQNEAQ (reference sequence). This CDR3 region has 16 residues. The J segment lost 0 bases and the V segment lost 5 bases, leaving 5 bases of the junction unmatched. CDR3 region: CASSPPTSGSTDTQYF. The CDR3 DNA reads TGTGCCAGCAGCCCGCCGACTAGCGGGAGCACAGATACGCAGTATTTT. The full variable domain, rest sourced from reference TRBV7-9 and TRBJ2-3, is DTGVSQNPRHKITKRGQNVTFRCDPISEHNRLYWYRQTLGQGPEFLTYFQNEAQLEKSRLLSDRFSAERPKGSFSTLEIQRTEQGDSAMYLCASSPPTSGSTDTQYFGPGTRLTVL.